This is a list of T cell receptor beta chains from one sample in a study of shared clonotypes between healthy human individuals. Profiled with immunoSEQ multiplex PCR; TCRdb holds only in-frame clones, not every one. Found here are nearly 1,000,000 clones, more than 75% of them singletons; the top ten hold approximately 1.5%. The sample consisted of memory CD4+ T cells sorted from blood. The receptor set was obtained from a man between 18 and 29 years old in good health. Each CDR3 is given with its conserved first and last residue. D genes are given only for firm matches. Clone size is given for some rows only: seen once, a few or many times, or a class if the clone is expanded.

d_gene	v_gene	j_gene	abundance	CDR3nt	CDR3aa
.	TRBV4-1	TRBJ2-5	.	TGCGCCAGCAGCCAGATAGCAATAGCGGTCCAAGAGACCCAGTACTTC	CASSQIAIAVQETQYF
.	TRBV18	TRBJ1-1	.	TGTGCCAGCTCACCACGCGGGGGGCAGGGTGAAGCTTTCTTT	CASSPRGGQGEAFF
TRBD1	TRBV9	TRBJ1-6	.	TGTGCCAGCAGCGTAGAAGGGACAGGAAATTCACCCCTCCACTTT	CASSVEGTGNSPLHF
.	TRBV30	TRBJ1-2	.	TGTGCCTGGAGTGTTCAATTGGGTGGCTACACCTTC	CAWSVQLGGYTF
.	TRBV4-1	TRBJ1-3	.	TGCGCCAGCAGCCAAGATCTCGGCAGGGGAAACACCATATATTTT	CASSQDLGRGNTIYF
.	TRBV6-6	TRBJ1-4	few	TGTGCCAGCAGTCCGCAGGGTAATGGCGAAAAACTGTTTTTT	CASSPQGNGEKLFF
.	TRBV7-2	TRBJ2-3	.	TGTGCCAGCAGCGTCCGGCCATCCGGGAGCACAGATACGCAGTATTTT	CASSVRPSGSTDTQYF
.	TRBV5-1	TRBJ1-1	.	TGCGCCAGCAGCTCGGCAGGCCCAGATTACACTGAAGCTTTCTTT	CASSSAGPDYTEAFF
TRBD1	TRBV27	TRBJ2-5	.	TGTGCCAGCAGTTCCTTACAGGGGCAGGTGGAGACCCAGTACTTC	CASSSLQGQVETQYF
.	TRBV18	TRBJ1-1	.	TGTGCCAGCTCACCACCGTCAAGAGGGGTGGGCACTGAAGCTTTCTTT	CASSPPSRGVGTEAFF
.	TRBV7-7	TRBJ2-3	.	TGTGCTAGCAGCTTGGGCCAGGCGGTCACAGATACGCAGTATTTT	CASSLGQAVTDTQYF
.	TRBV4-1	TRBJ1-5	once	TGCGCCAGCAGCCAAGGTCCAGGGACCAATCAGCCCCAGCATTTT	CASSQGPGTNQPQHF
TRBD1	TRBV7-2	TRBJ2-3	few	TGTGCCAGCAGCTTACAGGGGGCCGCGCAGTATTTT	CASSLQGAAQYF
.	TRBV9	TRBJ2-7	.	TGTGCCAGCAGCGTAGCCCTAGGAAAGTACGAGCAGTACTTC	CASSVALGKYEQYF
.	TRBV5-6	TRBJ1-1	.	TGTGCCAGCAGCTTGCAGGGGTTGGGTGAAGCTTTCTTT	CASSLQGLGEAFF
TRBD2	TRBV28	TRBJ2-3	.	TGTGCCAGCAGTTTCCAGCGGGAGGACGATACGCAGTATTTT	CASSFQREDDTQYF
.	TRBV5-1	TRBJ1-4	.	TGCGCCAGCAGCTTGGCCGAGTCTTCGGGTGAAAAACTGTTTTTT	CASSLAESSGEKLFF
TRBD1	TRBV7-2	TRBJ1-3	many	TGTGCCAGCAGCTTAGCCCTAGACAGGGCAGGAAACACCATATATTTT	CASSLALDRAGNTIYF
TRBD2	TRBV5-6	TRBJ2-7	once	TGTGCCAGCAGTTTTTTTGGACTAGCGGCGAACTACGAGCAGTACTTC	CASSFFGLAANYEQYF
.	TRBV6-5	TRBJ2-2	once	TGTGCCAGCAGTCTGGCAGGAAGGGCCGGGGAGCTGTTTTTT	CASSLAGRAGELFF
TRBD2	TRBV9	TRBJ2-2	.	TGTGCCAGCAGCGTTACGCCTAGCGGGAGTAGGACCGGGGAGCTGTTTTTT	CASSVTPSGSRTGELFF
.	TRBV10-2	TRBJ1-2	.	TGCGCCAGCGGAAGGGGACCGAGCTATGGCTACACCTTC	CASGRGPSYGYTF
.	TRBV11-1	TRBJ2-7	.	TGTGCCAGCAGCTCACAGGTTTCAGGCGAGCAGTACTTC	CASSSQVSGEQYF
.	TRBV7-8	TRBJ2-1	.	TGTGCCAGCAGCTTAAGAAGAGGGAGCTACAATGAGCAGTTCTTC	CASSLRRGSYNEQFF
TRBD1	TRBV5-1	TRBJ2-1	.	TGCGCCAGCAGCTACGGACAGGGAGTATACAATGAGCAGTTCTTC	CASSYGQGVYNEQFF
.	TRBV4-3	TRBJ2-6	.	TGCGCCAGCAGCTCCAAACTGGCTGGGGCCAACGTCCTGACTTTC	CASSSKLAGANVLTF
.	TRBV5-1	TRBJ2-3	once	TGCGCCAGCAGCCCCTGGGTCGACACAGATACGCAGTATTTT	CASSPWVDTDTQYF
TRBD1	TRBV28	TRBJ1-1	.	TGTGCCAGCAGTTCCGGGACAGTGAACACTGAAGCTTTCTTT	CASSSGTVNTEAFF
.	TRBV7-9	TRBJ1-4	.	TGTGCCAGCAGCCGCAACCCCGGGACCCGGATGGGTGAAAAACTGTTTTTT	CASSRNPGTRMGEKLFF
TRBD1	TRBV9	TRBJ1-1	.	TGTGCCAGCAGCGCTTATGCCGGGACAGGGGGCCTTGAAGCTTTCTTT	CASSAYAGTGGLEAFF
TRBD2	TRBV7-6	TRBJ2-1	few	TGTGCCAGCAGCCCACGGGGACTAGCGGGAGATAATGAGCAGTTCTTC	CASSPRGLAGDNEQFF
.	TRBV7-2	TRBJ2-1	.	TGTGCCAGCAGCTTAGCAGGGGGTAACTACAATGAGCAGTTCTTC	CASSLAGGNYNEQFF
.	TRBV28	TRBJ1-5	.	TGTGCCAGCCTTATAGTTGGGGGCAATCAGCCCCAGCATTTT	CASLIVGGNQPQHF
.	TRBV5-1	TRBJ2-1	.	TGCGCCAGCAGCGGTGGCGGCTACAATGAGCAGTTCTTC	CASSGGGYNEQFF
TRBD1	TRBV28	TRBJ1-2	.	TGTGCCAGTCGACAGGGTACCTTCTATGGCTACACCTTC	CASRQGTFYGYTF
.	TRBV11-2	TRBJ2-3	.	TGTGCCAGCAGCCTCATAGCCAGTACACGAACAGATACGCAGTATTTT	CASSLIASTRTDTQYF
.	TRBV5-1	TRBJ1-6	.	TGCGCCAGCAGCTTAGGGGGACCGACCATCAATTCACCCCTCCACTTT	CASSLGGPTINSPLHF
TRBD2	TRBV5-1	TRBJ2-5	.	TGCGCCAGCAGTCTATACCGGGGGGGGCTCGGAGAGACCCAGTACTTC	CASSLYRGGLGETQYF
.	TRBV28	TRBJ1-2	.	TGTGCCAGCGAGGAGAGAAGCTATGGCTACACCTTC	CASEERSYGYTF
.	TRBV7-3	TRBJ1-3	.	TGTGCCAGCAGCTTTCGGCTGGTCGACCGGAACACCATATATTTT	CASSFRLVDRNTIYF
.	TRBV6-6	TRBJ2-7	.	TGTGCCAGCAGGGACTCGGCCCCCTACGAGCGGCAGTACTTC	CASRDSAPYERQYF
.	TRBV6-5	TRBJ2-5	.	TGTGCCAGCAGTTACTGGGGGGAAGAGACCCAGTACTTC	CASSYWGEETQYF
.	TRBV9	TRBJ2-3	.	TGTGCCAGCAGCGTAGTAGCGAGTAGCACAGATACGCAGTATTTT	CASSVVASSTDTQYF
.	TRBV19	TRBJ1-1	.	TGTGCCAGTAGTACTCAGGGGAGCACTGAAGCTTTCTTT	CASSTQGSTEAFF
TRBD2	TRBV29-1	TRBJ2-1	.	TGCAGCGGCATTCTAGCGGGAATCGACAATGAGCAGTTCTTC	CSGILAGIDNEQFF
.	TRBV5-4	TRBJ1-1	.	TGTGCCAGCAGCTTGGATAGGGGACCTGGTGCGGGCACTGAAGCTTTCTTT	CASSLDRGPGAGTEAFF
TRBD2	TRBV7-9	TRBJ2-2	.	TGTGCCAGCAGCTCCCCTAGCGGGAGCCCCACCGGGGAGCTGTTTTTT	CASSSPSGSPTGELFF
.	TRBV5-1	TRBJ2-2	.	TGCGCCAGCAGCCAATCCTGGACAGCGAACACCGGGGAGCTGTTTTTT	CASSQSWTANTGELFF
TRBD2	TRBV15	TRBJ2-5	.	TGTGCCACCAGCGGGGGGGGATTGACCCAGTACTTC	CATSGGGLTQYF
.	TRBV6-6	TRBJ2-5	.	TGTGCCAGCATTGGGACTTTGACTCAAGAGACCCAGTACTTC	CASIGTLTQETQYF
.	TRBV10-2	TRBJ2-3	.	TGCGCCAGCAGTGACCAGCGGAGAAGCACAGATACGCAGTATTTT	CASSDQRRSTDTQYF
.	TRBV4-1	TRBJ2-7	.	TGCGCCAGCAGCCAAGCTTTGGCAGGCGTCTACGAGCAGTACTTC	CASSQALAGVYEQYF
.	TRBV5-1	TRBJ2-2	once	TGCGCCAGCAGCTTGGAGTCGGACACCGGGGAGCTGTTTTTT	CASSLESDTGELFF